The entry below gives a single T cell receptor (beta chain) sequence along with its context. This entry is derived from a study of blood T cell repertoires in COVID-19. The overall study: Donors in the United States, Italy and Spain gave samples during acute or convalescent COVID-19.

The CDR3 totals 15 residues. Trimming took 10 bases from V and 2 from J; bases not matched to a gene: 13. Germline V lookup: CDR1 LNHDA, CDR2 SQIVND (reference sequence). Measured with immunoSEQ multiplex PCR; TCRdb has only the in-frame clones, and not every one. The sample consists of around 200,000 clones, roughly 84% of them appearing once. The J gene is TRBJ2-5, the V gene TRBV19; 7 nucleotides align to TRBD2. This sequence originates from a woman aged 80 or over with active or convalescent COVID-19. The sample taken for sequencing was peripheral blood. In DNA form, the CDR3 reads TGTGCCACCTCCCAGCGGGGCGGACCTCAAGAGACCCAGTACTTC. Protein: CATSQRGGPQETQYF. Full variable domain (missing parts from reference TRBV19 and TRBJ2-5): DGGITQSPKYLFRKEGQNVTLSCEQNLNHDAMYWYRQDPGQGLRLIYYSQIVNDFQKGDIAEGYSVSREKKESFPLTVTSAQKNPTAFYLCATSQRGGPQETQYFGPGTRLLVL.